This T cell receptor (beta chain) stems from a study of metastatic and nonmetastatic thyroid tumors. Study details: Peripheral blood and tumor or nodule samples from malignant and benign thyroid patients were compared. Findings of the study overall: It was reported that TCR beta diversity was significantly higher in malignant thyroid tumors than benign nodules, in blood and tumor.

Thyroid surgery was preceded by no treatment in any patient. The V gene's germline CDR1 is SGDLS and CDR2 YYNGEE. Trimming shortened V by 4 bases and J by 5 bases, and 12 bases separated the two germline ends. The CDR3 spans 14 residues. This clone was counted many times. Antigen unknown. Authors' methods: Using the CDR3 differences seen across clinicopathological groups, the authors built a distant-metastasis classifier for papillary thyroid cancer, which was meant to discriminate distant-metastatic patients. TCRdb re-clonotyped the PCR reads through MiXCR. These V and J calls are TCRdb output, not the study's own analysis. Here the sample spans about 40,000 clones, around a sixth being singletons.

Sample: tumor tissue. The chain has TRBV9 and TRBJ1-4; a possible D gene is TRBD1 (6 bases). This clonotype originated in a female donor with papillary thyroid cancer or a benign thyroid nodule (not recorded which). Some clones in this sample may be carry-over from other donors' samples. In DNA, the CDR3 is TGTGCCAGCAGCCCCAAACAGGGAAATGAAAAACTGTTTTTT. Its protein is CASSPKQGNEKLFF.